This TCR beta chain was captured by sequencing in a study of blood T cell repertoires in COVID-19. Sequenced by immunoSEQ multiplex PCR; TCRdb stores in-frame clones only, minus some. Here the sample spans about 90,000 clones, around four fifths being singletons. V lost 3 bases to trimming and J lost 3 bases, with 12 bases between them. Germline V gene sequence: CDR1 SGDLS, CDR2 YYNGEE. The CDR3 contains 14 residues. The sample was peripheral blood. This rearrangement joins TRBV9 to TRBJ1-2; a weak D match, TRBD1 (5 bases). The TCR originated in a woman between 65 and 79 years old with active or convalescent COVID-19. This chain's CDR3 is CASSAGLGDYGYTF. The CDR3 DNA reads TGTGCCAGCAGCGCCGGGCTAGGGGACTATGGCTACACCTTC.